These T cell receptor beta chains were read from a single sample in a study of T cell repertoires in cytomegalovirus infection. TCRdb re-called the reads with MiXCR, one entry per CDR3 protein. The table records just over 300,000 distinct CDR3 sequences, 15% to 20% of them present only once. What was sequenced was PBMCs. The receptors here all came from a human donor in good health (CMV status not recorded). Some clones in this sample may be carry-over from other donors' samples. Each CDR3 is given with its conserved first and last residue. Fields, in order: V gene, J gene, clone size, D gene, CDR3 DNA, CDR3 protein. The D gene is left open where the match is weak. Expanded clones get a size class; other rows say once, few or many, or leave the size out.

TRBV4-2	TRBJ1-4	.	TRBD1	TGTGCCAGCAGCCAAGGGGACCGCGTCAGGGGGGGTGAGCATGAAAAACTGTTTTTT	CASSQGDRVRGGEHEKLFF
TRBV5-1	TRBJ1-4	.	.	TGCGCCAGCAGCCCCCGCGAGCGGAATGAAAAACTGTTTTTT	CASSPRERNEKLFF
TRBV12-5	TRBJ1-3	many	.	TGTGCTAGTGGTTTGATCACAGGGTCCTCTGGAAACACCATATATTTT	CASGLITGSSGNTIYF
TRBV4-2	TRBJ2-5	.	.	TGTGCCAGCAGCCAAGCGTGGGGGAGCGGACAAGAGACCCAGGACTTC	CASSQAWGSGQETQDF
TRBV24-1	TRBJ2-3	many	TRBD2	TGTGCCACCAGTGATGGGACTAGCGGGGGACCCCCAGATACGCAGTATTTT	CATSDGTSGGPPDTQYF
TRBV20-1	TRBJ2-3	.	.	TGCAGTGCTCTGACAGGGACTGGAGATACGCAGTATTTT	CSALTGTGDTQYF
TRBV19	TRBJ1-2	.	TRBD1	TGTGCCAGTAAAGCATCCCGGGGGGACAGGGCGACTAACTATGGCTACACCTTC	CASKASRGDRATNYGYTF
TRBV20-1	TRBJ2-5	few	.	TGCAGTGCTAAACTAGACTCCGGGGAGACCCAGTACTTC	CSAKLDSGETQYF
TRBV24-1	TRBJ2-3	few	TRBD1	TGTGCCACCAGTGATCGGACAGGGGGCGTTGGCGATACGCAGTATTTT	CATSDRTGGVGDTQYF
TRBV28	TRBJ2-3	few	TRBD1	TGTGCCAGCAGCCCCAGGGGGCGGGCGGGTACAGATACGCAGTATTTT	CASSPRGRAGTDTQYF
TRBV27	TRBJ1-1	.	.	TGTGCCAGCAGTCCTTACCCCGGGTCTCCGGGAGTCGGGGCTTTCTTT	CASSPYPGSPGVGAFF
TRBV4-1	TRBJ1-2	few	TRBD1	TGCGCCAGCAGCCAAGATCCAGGGGGCAGGACAGGGATCGGCTACACCTTC	CASSQDPGGRTGIGYTF
TRBV28	TRBJ1-5	.	TRBD1	TGTGCCAGCAGTGAGAACCTGGACAGGGGATTCAATCAGCCCCAGCATTTT	CASSENLDRGFNQPQHF
TRBV6-2/TRBV6-3	TRBJ2-2	many	.	TGTGCCAGCAGTTTATTGCCCCGGCAGTCGAACACCGGGGAGCTGTTTTTT	CASSLLPRQSNTGELFF